One and the same sample provided the 16 T cell receptor beta chains below, sequenced in a study of cytomegalovirus exposure and HLA in healthy donors listed by TCRdb under 2017. Receptor amplification or capture employed the immunoSEQ multiplex PCR assay. The multiplex PCR relied on a mix of 60 forward primers for TCR Vbeta segments and 13 reverse primers for TCR Jbeta segments. TCRdb mirrors the immuneACCESS table, restricted to in-frame sequences. Some clones are absent from its copies; in checked studies, under half trace to an unresolved V gene, and the reason for the others is unknown. The sample table lists about 37,000 clones, 80% to 90% of them with a count of one. Approximately 9.4% of the sample is held by the ten biggest clonotypes. Sequencing was carried out using PBMCs. The receptors come from a woman aged 40 to 50 in good health and CMV-seronegative.

This clone appeared once. V and J are TRBV6-5 and TRBJ1-1; D is possibly TRBD1 (6 bases). Germline CDR1 is MNHEY and CDR2 is SVGAGI. V was cut by 2 bases and J by 3 bases, with 10 bases left in between. The CDR3 loop spans 14 amino acids. The CDR3 sequence: CASSYRGGDTEAFF. Here the CDR3 DNA reads TGTGCCAGCAGTTACAGGGGGGGGGACACTGAAGCTTTCTTT.

In its sample, this clone was seen once. The DNA for the CDR3 is TGTGCCAGCTCACCTAGTATGTCCCGGGGAATGAACACTGAAGCTTTCTTT. Its protein is CASSPSMSRGMNTEAFF. The chain uses TRBV18 and TRBJ1-1; D remains ambiguous. The CDR3 spans 17 residues. Germline lookup yields CDR1 KGHSH and CDR2 LQKENI. Trimming took 3 bases from V and 0 from J, leaving 17 bases between them.

This CDR3 is CASSYTGNEQFF. The CDR3, as DNA: TGTGCCAGCAGCTATACAGGGAATGAGCAGTTCTTC. The V call is TRBV7-9, the J call TRBJ2-1; D might be TRBD1 (6 bases). V dropped 4 bases and J dropped 7 bases, with 8 bases sitting between them. CDR1 and CDR2 (germline): SEHNR, FQNEAQ (reference sequence). The CDR3 extends over 12 amino acids. Based on the CDR3 plus reference TRBV7-9 and TRBJ2-1, the full variable domain is DTGVSQNPRHKITKRGQNVTFRCDPISEHNRLYWYRQTLGQGPEFLTYFQNEAQLEKSRLLSDRFSAERPKGSFSTLEIQRTEQGDSAMYLCASSYTGNEQFFGPGTRLTVL.

The chain uses TRBV9 and TRBJ1-2, with 8 positions matching TRBD1. Trimming at V came to 4 bases and at J to 5 bases, leaving 10 bases not matched to a gene. This CDR3 is built from 15 residues. Germline V gene sequence: CDR1 SGDLS, CDR2 YYNGEE. The CDR3 DNA sequence: TGTGCCAGCAGCCTCACGGACAGGGTTTTGTATGGCTACACCTTC. Amino acid sequence: CASSLTDRVLYGYTF.

CDR3 region: CASSEFEGHLYNSPLHF. In nucleotides, the CDR3 is TGTGCCAGCAGTGAATTTGAGGGACACCTGTATAATTCACCCCTCCACTTT. The chain has TRBV6-1 and TRBJ1-6, with D maybe TRBD1 (6 bases). This CDR3 has 17 residues. Deletions cut 2 bases from V and 4 bases from J, with 15 bases between. The germline V gene encodes CDR1 MNHNS and CDR2 SASEGT.

This chain connects TRBV5-5 to TRBJ2-1, with 10 positions matching TRBD2. CDR1 and CDR2 (germline): SGHKS, YYEKEE (reference sequence). J was trimmed by 3 bases and V by 2 bases; bases with no gene match: 11. The CDR3 covers 18 residues. CDR3 nucleotides: TGTGCCAGCAGCTTTCGCCCTACTAGCGGGGAAATCTACAATGAGCAGTTCTTC. It is translated as CASSFRPTSGEIYNEQFF.

This clone has only a few counts. The J gene is TRBJ2-1, the V gene TRBV6-5, with D possibly being TRBD2 (5 bases). CDR1 is MNHEY and CDR2 is SVGAGI in the germline V gene. CDR3 size: 15 residues. V lost 6 bases, J lost 2 bases, and 14 bases lay in between. The CDR3 DNA follows: TGTGCCAGCAGCCTCGGGATTGAAACCTACAATGAGCAGTTCTTC. It encodes CASSLGIETYNEQFF.

In DNA, the CDR3 is TGCGCCAGCACCCCAATAGCCGGGAGAGCGAACACCGGGGAGCTGTTTTTT. It codes for CASTPIAGRANTGELFF. The gene calls are TRBV5-1 and TRBJ2-2, with D possibly being TRBD2 (6 bases). Germline V gives CDR1 SGHRS, CDR2 YFSETQ. The CDR3 totals 17 residues. Trimming took off 6 bases at V and 0 bases at J, with 18 bases between the two ends.

The chain carries TRBV7-2 and TRBJ2-5, with TRBD2 matching over 8 bases. The CDR3 length is 16 residues. Germline values: CDR1 SGHTA, CDR2 FQGNSA. Trimming cost V 0 bases and J 0 bases; bases outside gene matches: 3. This CDR3 reads CASSLALLADQETQYF. CDR3 DNA sequence: TGTGCCAGCAGCTTAGCCCTACTAGCGGACCAAGAGACCCAGTACTTC.

The chain employs TRBV6-5 and TRBJ1-1, with D unresolved. Germline lookup yields CDR1 MNHEY and CDR2 SVGAGI. The CDR3 is made up of 14 amino acids. The V and J ends lost 7 bases and 0 bases respectively, with 12 bases between them. CDR3: CASIKPGLNTEAFF. In nucleotides, the CDR3 is TGTGCCAGCATCAAGCCCGGGTTGAACACTGAAGCTTTCTTT.

The V call is TRBV2, the J call TRBJ1-2; 11 nucleotides match TRBD1. The germline gives CDR1 SNHLY, CDR2 FYNNEI. The V segment lost 6 bases and the J segment 7 bases; nucleotides outside the gene matches: 7. The CDR3 is 14 amino acids. The CDR3 region has the DNA TGTGCCAGCAGAGGGGACAGGGGGAATTTTGGCTACACCTTC. Encoded protein: CASRGDRGNFGYTF.

The chain has TRBV11-2 and TRBJ1-2, with D uncertain. The CDR3 loop spans 15 amino acids. CDR1 is SGHAT and CDR2 is FQNNGV in the germline V gene. The germline V and J ends were trimmed by 5 bases and 1 base, with 14 bases remaining between them. CDR3: CASSPSGLFNYGYTF. The CDR3 DNA follows: TGTGCCAGCAGCCCATCAGGCCTGTTTAACTATGGCTACACCTTC.

V and J are TRBV23-1 and TRBJ2-7, with 8 bases matching TRBD1. TRBV23-1 is an ORF for which the function is uncertain. This CDR3 comprises 14 residues. Unmatched junction bases numbered 2, after V lost 4 bases and J lost 0 bases. This CDR3 is CASSRGQASYEQYV. The CDR3 nucleotides read TGCGCCAGCAGTCGGGGACAGGCCTCCTACGAGCAGTACGTC.

This chain links TRBV7-9 with TRBJ1-1; D ambiguous. The germline V and J ends were trimmed by 8 bases and 0 bases, with 7 bases remaining between them. Germline assignment: CDR1 SEHNR and CDR2 FQNEAQ (reference sequence). CDR3 length: 12 residues. CDR3 DNA sequence: TGTGCCAGCTTTTTTATGAACACTGAAGCTTTCTTT. It codes for CASFFMNTEAFF.

In this sample, this clone turned up a few times. This chain connects TRBV5-1 to TRBJ2-1; perhaps TRBD2 as D (6 bases). Germline V CDR1 and CDR2: SGHRS, YFSETQ. The CDR3 totals 19 residues. The V end was cut by 0 bases, the J end by 5 bases, with 24 bases between. The CDR3 here is CASSLVSSGRGGNDNEQFF. CDR3 coding DNA: TGCGCCAGCAGCTTGGTCTCCTCGGGAAGGGGCGGGAACGACAATGAGCAGTTCTTC.

This chain uses TRBV6-1 with TRBJ1-2; D remains ambiguous. The CDR3 runs to 14 residues. CDR1 and CDR2 (germline): MNHNS, SASEGT. V shed 3 bases and J shed 4 bases, with 12 bases lying between them. The DNA for the CDR3 is TGTGCCAGCAGTGATCCCGGGTTTGGCTATGGCTACACCTTC. Amino acid sequence: CASSDPGFGYGYTF.